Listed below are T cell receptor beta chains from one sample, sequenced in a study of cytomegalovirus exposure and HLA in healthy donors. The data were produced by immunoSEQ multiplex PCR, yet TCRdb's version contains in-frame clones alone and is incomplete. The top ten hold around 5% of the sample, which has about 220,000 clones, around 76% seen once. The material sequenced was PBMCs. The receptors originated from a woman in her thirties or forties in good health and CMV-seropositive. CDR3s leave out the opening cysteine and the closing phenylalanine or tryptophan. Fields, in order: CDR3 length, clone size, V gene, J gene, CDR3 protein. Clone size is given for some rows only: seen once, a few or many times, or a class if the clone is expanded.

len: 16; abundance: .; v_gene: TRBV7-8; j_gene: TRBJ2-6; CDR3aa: ASSHGTGATSGANVLT
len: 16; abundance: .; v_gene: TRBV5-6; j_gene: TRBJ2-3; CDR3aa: ASSLGIRLRGDTDTQY
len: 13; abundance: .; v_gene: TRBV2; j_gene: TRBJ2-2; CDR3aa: ASSARTGSTGELF
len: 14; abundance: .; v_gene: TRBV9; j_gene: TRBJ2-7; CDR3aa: ASSVAGRGGRDEQY
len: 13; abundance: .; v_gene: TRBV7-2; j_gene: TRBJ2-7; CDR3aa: ASSLGAGISYEQY
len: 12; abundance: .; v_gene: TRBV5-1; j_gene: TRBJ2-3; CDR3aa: ASSALQGGLAQY
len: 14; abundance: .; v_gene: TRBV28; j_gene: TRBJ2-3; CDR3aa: ASSPPGGWQADTQY
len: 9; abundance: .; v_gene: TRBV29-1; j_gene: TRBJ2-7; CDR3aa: SVEGSYEQY
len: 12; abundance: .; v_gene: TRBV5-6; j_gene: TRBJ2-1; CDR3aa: ASSLGASPLVQF
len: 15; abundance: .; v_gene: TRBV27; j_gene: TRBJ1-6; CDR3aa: ASSPQAGGLGNSPLH
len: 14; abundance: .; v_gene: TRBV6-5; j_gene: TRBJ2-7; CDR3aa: ASSYWGGQGRNEQY
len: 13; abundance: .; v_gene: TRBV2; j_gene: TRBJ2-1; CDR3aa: ASSRSGTGNSEQF
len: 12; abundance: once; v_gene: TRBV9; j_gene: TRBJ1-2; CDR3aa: ASKRISDNYGYT
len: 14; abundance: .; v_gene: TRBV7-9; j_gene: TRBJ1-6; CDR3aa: ASSVGQGLYNSPLH
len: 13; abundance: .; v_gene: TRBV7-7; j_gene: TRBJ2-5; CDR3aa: ASSLSRTGTETQY
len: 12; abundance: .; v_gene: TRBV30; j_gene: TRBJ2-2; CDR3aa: AWRAGVGWRELF
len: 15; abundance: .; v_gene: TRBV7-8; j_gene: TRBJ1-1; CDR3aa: ASSLAWDRGGRTEAF
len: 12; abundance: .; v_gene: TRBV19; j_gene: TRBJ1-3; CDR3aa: ASIPSSAGNTIY
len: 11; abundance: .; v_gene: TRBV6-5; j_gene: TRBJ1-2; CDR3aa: ASSYAGKYGYT
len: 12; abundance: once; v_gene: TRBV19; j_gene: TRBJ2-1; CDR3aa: ASRGQGGYNEQF
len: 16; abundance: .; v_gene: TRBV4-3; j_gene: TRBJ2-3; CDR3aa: ASSQGNTSARGPDTQY
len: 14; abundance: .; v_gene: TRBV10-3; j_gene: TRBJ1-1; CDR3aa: AISPSPETVNTEAF
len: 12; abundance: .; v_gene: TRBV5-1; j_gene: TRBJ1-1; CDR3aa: ASSLQVTNTEAF
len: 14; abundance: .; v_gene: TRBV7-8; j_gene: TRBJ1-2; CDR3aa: ASSPRQGVTNYGYT
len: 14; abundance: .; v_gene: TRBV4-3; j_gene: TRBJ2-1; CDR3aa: ASSQGGPGGGNEQF
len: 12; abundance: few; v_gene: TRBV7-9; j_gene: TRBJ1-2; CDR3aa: SSDEGGQIYGYT
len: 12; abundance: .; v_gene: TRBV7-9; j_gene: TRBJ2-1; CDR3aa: ASSLASHWNEQF
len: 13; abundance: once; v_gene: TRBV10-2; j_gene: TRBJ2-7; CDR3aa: ASSDYGGGYYEQY
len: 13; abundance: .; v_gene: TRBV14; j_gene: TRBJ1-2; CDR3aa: ASSQQTGGTYGYT